These 16 T cell receptor beta chains came from one sample sequenced in a study of CD8+CD57+ T cells in acquired aplastic anemia (dated 2018 in TCRdb). The patients picked for sequencing were ones in whom flow cytometry had shown an expansion of CD8+CD57+ cells. These reads were obtained on an Illumina HiSeq 2000. Genomic DNA served as template for TCR beta VDJ combination and CDR3 sequence profiling. The public reads were quality trimmed at Q25 with fastp and then assembled into clones with MiXCR by TCRdb, keeping productive beta chains. All rows with the same CDR3 protein become a single entry with the most common DNA and genes. This sample comprises tens of thousands of distinct CDR3 sequences, approximately 63% of them detected only once. Clones ranked in the top ten supply 50% to 65% of the sample. Sample: sorted CD4+, CD8+, or CD8+CD57+ T cells (not recorded which) from PBMCs. The receptor source for this set is a human donor with aplastic anemia.

This clonotype was counted only a few times. J is TRBJ1-2 and V is TRBV2; 8 bases align to TRBD1. The CDR3 covers 16 residues. V lost 2 bases and J lost 2; bases outside the gene matches: 7. Germline lookup yields CDR1 SNHLY and CDR2 FYNNEI. CDR3 amino acids: CASSEWPGTGNYGYTF. CDR3 DNA sequence: TGTGCCAGCAGTGAATGGCCCGGGACAGGCAACTATGGCTACACCTTC.

This clonotype was counted many times. This chain joins TRBV19 and TRBJ1-4; the D gene is possibly TRBD1 (6 bases). This CDR3 has 14 amino acids. V gave up 10 bases and J gave up 6 bases, with 18 bases separating them. Germline V gene sequence: CDR1 LNHDA, CDR2 SQIVND (reference sequence). The CDR3 nucleotides are TGTGCCACCGCCCAAGGGGGGGCTTATGAAAAACTGTTTTTT. Its protein is CATAQGGAYEKLFF. The variable domain in full, completed from reference TRBV19 and TRBJ1-4, reads DGGITQSPKYLFRKEGQNVTLSCEQNLNHDAMYWYRQDPGQGLRLIYYSQIVNDFQKGDIAEGYSVSREKKESFPLTVTSAQKNPTAFYLCATAQGGAYEKLFFGSGTQLSVL.

V and J are TRBV28 and TRBJ1-4, with 9 bases fitting TRBD1. V trimming: 3 bases; J trimming: 6 bases; junction bases outside the gene matches: 11. Germline assignment: CDR1 MDHEN and CDR2 SYDVKM. This CDR3 is built from 17 residues. As DNA, the CDR3 is TGTGCCAGCAGTTTCGGACAGGGGCGGTGGTTAGATGAAAAACTGTTTTTT. Its protein product is CASSFGQGRWLDEKLFF.

This chain links TRBV9 with TRBJ2-1; D call uncertain. The CDR3 consists of 12 residues. The germline V gene encodes CDR1 SGDLS and CDR2 YYNGEE. The V gene lost 3 bases and the J gene lost 4 bases, with 5 bases spanning the gap. In DNA, the CDR3 is TGTGCCAGCAGCGGACGATACAATGAGCAGTTCTTC. Its translation is CASSGRYNEQFF.

The chain is built from TRBV2 and TRBJ2-3; unclear D gene. Germline values: CDR1 SNHLY, CDR2 FYNNEI. The CDR3 is made up of 9 amino acids. V lost 6 bases, J lost 8 bases, and 3 bases lay in between. The CDR3 DNA sequence: TGTGCCAGCAGAGGTACGCAGTATTTT. Translating gives CASRGTQYF.

This rearrangement joins TRBV5-1 to TRBJ2-7; 8 bases are a match to TRBD1. Germline-derived CDR1 and CDR2 are SGHRS and YFSETQ. The V gene end was trimmed by 2 bases and the J gene end by 5 bases; junction bases not matched to a gene: 3. This CDR3 contains 13 residues. CDR3: CASSLSTGDEQYF. DNA of the CDR3: TGCGCCAGCAGCTTATCGACAGGGGACGAGCAGTACTTC.

The rearrangement links TRBV5-5 to TRBJ2-7; a possible D gene is TRBD2 (6 bases). With 7 bases removed from V and 0 bases from J, the gap between germline ends came to 11 bases. The CDR3 sequence is 13 residues long. Per the germline V gene, CDR1 is SGHKS and CDR2 is YYEKEE (reference sequence). CDR3 nucleotide sequence: TGTGCCAGCTTGGGGGGTACCTCCTACGAGCAGTACTTC. Translation: CASLGGTSYEQYF.

The chain uses TRBV7-8 and TRBJ2-7; 7 bases agree with TRBD2. This CDR3 region has 15 residues. The germline CDR1 and CDR2 sequences are SGHVS and FQNEAQ. V shed 1 base and J 3 bases; nucleotides not matched to a gene: 6. The CDR3, as DNA: TGTGCCAGCAGCTTAGGAGCGGGATGGGACTACGAGCAGTACTTC. It translates to CASSLGAGWDYEQYF.

In this sample, this clonotype turned up many times. V usage is TRBV11-2 and J usage is TRBJ2-7, with 14 bases that match TRBD2. CDR3 size: 16 residues. CDR1 is SGHAT and CDR2 is FQNNGV in the germline V gene. V dropped 5 bases and J dropped 3; count of bases not matched to a gene: 6. For the CDR3, the DNA is TGTGCCAGCAGCCCTCTCGGGACTAGCGGGGGCTACGAGCAGTACTTC. The encoded protein is CASSPLGTSGGYEQYF.

J is TRBJ2-7 and V is TRBV24-1, with 8 bases lining up with TRBD1. Trimming took 3 bases from V and 3 from J; bases not matched to a gene: 9. In germline, CDR1 is KGHDR, CDR2 SFDVKD. CDR3 length: 16 residues. CDR3 in amino acids: CATSDTPDRVYYEQYF. CDR3 in DNA: TGTGCCACCAGTGATACCCCGGACAGGGTGTACTACGAGCAGTACTTC.

This chain uses TRBV10-3 with TRBJ1-2; 7 bases are shared with TRBD1. Unmatched junction bases numbered 5, after V lost 7 bases and J lost 6 bases. Germline assignment: CDR1 ENHRY and CDR2 SYGVKD. The CDR3 is 12 amino acids. The CDR3 reads CAITKDRNGYTF. The CDR3 DNA follows: TGTGCCATCACCAAGGACAGGAATGGCTACACCTTC.

This chain joins TRBV25-1 and TRBJ2-7; 7 nucleotides match TRBD1. CDR3 length: 14 amino acids. V shed 6 bases, J shed 6 bases, and the junction held 11 bases outside the gene matches. Germline V gives CDR1 MGHDK, CDR2 SYGVNS. CDR3 nucleotide sequence: TGTGCCAGCAGAACCTCCGACAGGGCGGCCGAGCAGTACTTC. It yields the protein CASRTSDRAAEQYF.

The J gene is TRBJ1-1, the V gene TRBV15; D gene ambiguous. The ends were cut back, 3 bases at V and 4 bases at J, with 6 bases in the middle. CDR1 is LNHNV, CDR2 YYDKDF, per germline (reference sequence). This CDR3 is built from 12 residues. This CDR3 reads CATSRGFTEAFF. Here the CDR3 DNA reads TGTGCCACCAGCAGGGGATTCACTGAAGCTTTCTTT.

Only a few counts were recorded for this clonotype. One base away lies a much larger clone, so this may be a sequencing read error. This chain joins TRBV2 and TRBJ1-2; TRBD1 aligns across 8 bases. Looked up from germline, CDR1 is SNHLY and CDR2 is FYNNEI. The CDR3 loop spans 14 amino acids. CDR3: CACSAQGAGYGYTF. Here the CDR3 DNA reads TGTGCCTGCAGCGCCCAGGGGGCTGGGTATGGCTACACCTTC.

The chain carries TRBV29-1 and TRBJ1-2; D remains ambiguous. The CDR3 consists of 12 residues. Trimming left V 3 bases short and J 3 bases short, with 8 bases between. Germline V gives CDR1 SQVTM, CDR2 ANQGSEA. CDR3 residues: CSVEEDDYGYTF. CDR3 bases: TGCAGCGTTGAGGAGGACGACTATGGCTACACCTTC.

CDR3 loop: CASSAGNQPQHF. The CDR3 bases are TGTGCCAGCAGTGCAGGGAATCAGCCCCAGCATTTT. V usage is TRBV7-2 and J usage is TRBJ1-5; maybe TRBD1 (5 bases). Trimming stripped 6 bases from V and 4 bases from J, with 7 bases between. Germline assignment: CDR1 SGHTA and CDR2 FQGNSA. This CDR3 comprises 12 residues.